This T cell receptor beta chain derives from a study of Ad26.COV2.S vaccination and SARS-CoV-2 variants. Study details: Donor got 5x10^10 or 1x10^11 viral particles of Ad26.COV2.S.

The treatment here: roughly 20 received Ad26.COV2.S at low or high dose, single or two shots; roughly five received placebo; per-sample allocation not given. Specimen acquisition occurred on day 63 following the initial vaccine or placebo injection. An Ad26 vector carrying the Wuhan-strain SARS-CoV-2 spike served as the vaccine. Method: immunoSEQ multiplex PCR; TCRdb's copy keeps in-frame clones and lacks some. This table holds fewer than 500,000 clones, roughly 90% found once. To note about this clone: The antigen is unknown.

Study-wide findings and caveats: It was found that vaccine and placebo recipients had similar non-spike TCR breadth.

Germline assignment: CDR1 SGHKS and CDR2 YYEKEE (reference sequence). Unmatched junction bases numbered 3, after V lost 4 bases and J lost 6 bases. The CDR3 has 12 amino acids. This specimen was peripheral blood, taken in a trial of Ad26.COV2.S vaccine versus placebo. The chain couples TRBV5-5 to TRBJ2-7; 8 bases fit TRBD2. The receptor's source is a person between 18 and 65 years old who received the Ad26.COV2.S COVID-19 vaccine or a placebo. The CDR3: CASSPGTSEQYF. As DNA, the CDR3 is TGTGCCAGCAGCCCCGGGACTAGCGAGCAGTACTTC.